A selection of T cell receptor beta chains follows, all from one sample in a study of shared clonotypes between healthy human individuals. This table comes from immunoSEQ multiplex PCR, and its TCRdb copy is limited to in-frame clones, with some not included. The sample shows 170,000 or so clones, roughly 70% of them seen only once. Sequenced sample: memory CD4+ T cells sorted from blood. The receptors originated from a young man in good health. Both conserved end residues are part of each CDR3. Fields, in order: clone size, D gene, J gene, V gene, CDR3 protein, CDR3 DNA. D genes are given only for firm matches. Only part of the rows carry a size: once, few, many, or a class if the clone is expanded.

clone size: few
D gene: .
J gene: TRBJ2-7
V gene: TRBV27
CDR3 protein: CASSRVARWKTYEQYF
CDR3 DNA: TGTGCCAGCAGTAGGGTAGCTCGGTGGAAAACCTACGAGCAGTACTTC

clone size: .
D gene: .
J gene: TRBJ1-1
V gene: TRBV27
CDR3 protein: CASSVNSGENTEAFF
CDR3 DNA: TGTGCCAGCAGTGTAAACTCAGGGGAGAACACTGAAGCTTTCTTT

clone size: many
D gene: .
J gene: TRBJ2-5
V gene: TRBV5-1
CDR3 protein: CASRDSQETQYF
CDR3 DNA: TGCGCCAGCAGGGACAGCCAAGAGACCCAGTACTTC

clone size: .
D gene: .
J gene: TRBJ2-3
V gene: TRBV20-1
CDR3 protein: CSGRPTDTQYF
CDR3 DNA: TGCAGTGGTAGGCCCACAGATACGCAGTATTTT

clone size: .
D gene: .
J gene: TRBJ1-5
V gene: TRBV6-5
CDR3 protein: CASSSRGGASNQPQHF
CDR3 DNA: TGTGCCAGCAGTTCTCGTGGAGGGGCCAGCAATCAGCCCCAGCATTTT

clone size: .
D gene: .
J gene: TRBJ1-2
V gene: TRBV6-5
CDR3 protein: CASSDQGRSYGYTF
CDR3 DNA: TGTGCCAGCAGTGACCAGGGACGGTCCTATGGCTACACCTTC

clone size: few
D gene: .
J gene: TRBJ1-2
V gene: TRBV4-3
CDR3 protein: CASSQERRVEYGYTF
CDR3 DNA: TGCGCCAGCAGCCAAGAGCGAAGGGTGGAGTATGGCTACACCTTC

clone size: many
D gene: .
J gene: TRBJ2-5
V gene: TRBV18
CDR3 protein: CASSDGWETQYF
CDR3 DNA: TGTGCCAGCTCGGACGGGTGGGAGACCCAGTACTTC

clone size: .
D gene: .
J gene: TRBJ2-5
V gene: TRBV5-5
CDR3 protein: CASSAVGGRTQYF
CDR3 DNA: TGTGCCAGCAGTGCTGTGGGGGGCCGGACCCAGTACTTC

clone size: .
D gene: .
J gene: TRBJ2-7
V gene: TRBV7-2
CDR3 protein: CASSSALGCFYEQYF
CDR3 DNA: TGTGCCAGCAGCTCCGCTCTTGGGTGTTTCTACGAGCAGTACTTC

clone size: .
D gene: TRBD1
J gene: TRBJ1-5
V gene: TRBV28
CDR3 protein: CASSPRGQGAGQPQHF
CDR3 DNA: TGTGCCAGCAGTCCCAGGGGGCAGGGGGCAGGTCAGCCCCAGCATTTT

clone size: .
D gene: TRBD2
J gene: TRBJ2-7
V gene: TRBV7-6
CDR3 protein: CASSSDPRTSGNYEQYF
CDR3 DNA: TGTGCCAGCAGCTCGGACCCCAGGACTAGCGGTAACTACGAGCAGTACTTC

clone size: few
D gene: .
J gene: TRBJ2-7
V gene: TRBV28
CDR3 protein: CASKFFGTSSYEQYF
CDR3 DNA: TGTGCCAGCAAATTCTTTGGGACGAGCTCCTACGAGCAGTACTTC

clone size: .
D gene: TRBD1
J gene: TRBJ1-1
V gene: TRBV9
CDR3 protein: CASSRGQGDTEAFF
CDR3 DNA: TGTGCCAGCAGCCGCGGACAGGGGGACACTGAAGCTTTCTTT

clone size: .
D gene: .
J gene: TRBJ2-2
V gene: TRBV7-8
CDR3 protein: CASSLGWAYANTGELFF
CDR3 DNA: TGTGCCAGCAGCTTAGGGTGGGCTTACGCAAACACCGGGGAGCTGTTTTTT

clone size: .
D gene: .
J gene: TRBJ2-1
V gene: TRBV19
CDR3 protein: CASSTGLTYNEQFF
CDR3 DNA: TGTGCCAGTAGTACAGGTCTCACCTACAATGAGCAGTTCTTC

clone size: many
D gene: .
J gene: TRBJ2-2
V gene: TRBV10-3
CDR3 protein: CAISEGPTGELFF
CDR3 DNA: TGTGCCATCAGTGAGGGCCCCACCGGGGAGCTGTTTTTT

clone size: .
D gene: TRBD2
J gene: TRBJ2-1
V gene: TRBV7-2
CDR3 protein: CAVASGRIGEQFF
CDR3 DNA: TGTGCGGTGGCTAGCGGGAGGATCGGTGAGCAGTTCTTC

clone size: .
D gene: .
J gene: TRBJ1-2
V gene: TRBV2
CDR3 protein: CASRDSLQGGRRSDYGYTF
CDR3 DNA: TGTGCCAGCAGGGACTCCTTACAGGGAGGCCGTCGATCCGACTATGGCTACACCTTC

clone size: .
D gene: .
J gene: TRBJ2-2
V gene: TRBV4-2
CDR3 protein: CASSQDTGLWEELFF
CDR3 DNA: TGTGCCAGCAGCCAAGATACCGGGCTATGGGAGGAGCTGTTTTTT

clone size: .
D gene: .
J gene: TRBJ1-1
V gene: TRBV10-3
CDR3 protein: CATTRDRQIDTEAFF
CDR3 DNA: TGTGCCACGACCCGGGACCGCCAAATTGACACTGAAGCTTTCTTT

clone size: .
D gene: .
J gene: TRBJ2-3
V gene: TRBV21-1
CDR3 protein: CASSKFREMRGTDTDTQYF
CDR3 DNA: TGTGCCAGCAGCAAATTTAGGGAAATGAGGGGGACAGACACAGATACGCAGTATTTT

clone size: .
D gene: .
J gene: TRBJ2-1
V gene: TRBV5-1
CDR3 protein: CATKPGGSYNEQFF
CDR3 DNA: TGCGCCACCAAACCTGGCGGATCCTACAATGAGCAGTTCTTC

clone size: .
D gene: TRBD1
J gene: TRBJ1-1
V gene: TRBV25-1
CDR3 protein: CASLPGQPRTEAFF
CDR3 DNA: TGTGCCAGCCTCCCGGGACAGCCGAGGACTGAAGCTTTCTTT

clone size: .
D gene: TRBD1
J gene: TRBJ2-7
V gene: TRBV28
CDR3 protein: CASRRNRGPYEQYF
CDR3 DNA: TGTGCCAGCAGAAGAAACAGGGGGCCCTACGAGCAGTACTTC

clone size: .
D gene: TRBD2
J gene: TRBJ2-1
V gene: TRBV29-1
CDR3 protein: CSVDLAGVYNEQFF
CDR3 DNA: TGCAGCGTTGATTTAGCGGGGGTTTACAATGAGCAGTTCTTC

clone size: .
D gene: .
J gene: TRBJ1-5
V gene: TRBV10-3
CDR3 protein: CAISESREANQPQHF
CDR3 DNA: TGTGCCATCAGTGAGTCGAGGGAGGCCAATCAGCCCCAGCATTTT

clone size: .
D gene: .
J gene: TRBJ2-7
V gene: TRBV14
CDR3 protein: CASGWALEQYF
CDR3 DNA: TGTGCCAGCGGGTGGGCCCTCGAGCAGTACTTC